A single sample is the source of the 21 T cell receptor beta chains below, sequenced in a study of T cell changes during pregnancy in multiple sclerosis. This table comes from immunoSEQ multiplex PCR, and its TCRdb copy is limited to in-frame clones, with some not included. The sample shows more than 70,000 clones, approximately 90% of them seen only once. The sequencing here drew on peripheral blood, taken before pregnancy. The origin of the receptors is a female donor with multiple sclerosis, enrolled in a pregnancy study.

This chain links TRBV7-2 with TRBJ2-7, with 8 bases that match TRBD1. This CDR3 contains 14 residues. V lost 5 bases, J lost 5 bases, and 8 bases stayed unmatched. CDR1 is SGHTA, CDR2 FQGNSA, per germline. The CDR3: CASSTQRQGNEQYF. CDR3 sequence (DNA): TGTGCCAGCAGCACGCAGAGACAGGGGAACGAGCAGTACTTC. The full variable domain, with the rest looked up from reference TRBV7-2 and TRBJ2-7, is GAGVSQSPSNKVTEKGKDVELRCDPISGHTALYWYRQSLGQGLEFLIYFQGNSAPDKSGLPSDRFSAERTGGSVSTLTIQRTQQEDSAVYLCASSTQRQGNEQYFGPGTRLTVT.

The sample holds one count of this clone. The chain links TRBV10-3 to TRBJ2-3; 9 bases agree with TRBD1. This CDR3 comprises 15 residues. From germline, CDR1 is ENHRY and CDR2 SYGVKD. The V gene end was trimmed by 7 bases and the J gene end by 2 bases; junction bases not matched to a gene: 7. As DNA, the CDR3 is TGTGCCATCACCCGGACAGGGGCTGCCACAGATACGCAGTATTTT. Protein product: CAITRTGAATDTQYF.

The gene calls are TRBV20-1 and TRBJ2-1; tentatively, D is TRBD2 (5 bases). The CDR3 covers 11 residues. V was pared by 6 bases and J by 12 bases, with 15 bases between. Germline V gene lookup returns CDR1 DFQATT and CDR2 SNEGSKA (reference sequence). CDR3 sequence (DNA): TGCAGTGCCACGGAAGGAGGCGGGCAGTTCTTC. Protein product: CSATEGGGQFF.

The chain couples TRBV5-4 to TRBJ2-1; 8 nucleotides line up with TRBD1. The germline CDR1 and CDR2 sequences are SGHNT and YYREEE (reference sequence). Germline trimming cut 1 base from V and 9 bases from J; bases unmatched to any gene: 3. The CDR3 is 13 amino acids. Here the CDR3 reads CASSLQGAAEQFF. As DNA, the CDR3 is TGTGCCAGCAGCTTGCAGGGGGCGGCTGAGCAGTTCTTC.

The chain is built from TRBV6-6 and TRBJ1-1; no reliable D call. Germline V gene sequence: CDR1 MNHNY, CDR2 SVGAGI (reference sequence). This CDR3 contains 13 residues. V lost 7 bases to trimming and J lost 2 bases, with 11 bases between them. CDR3 coding DNA: TGTGCCAGCACCCCGGGGAGTAACACTGAAGCTTTCTTT. Translating gives CASTPGSNTEAFF.

To note about this clone: Other DNA sequences in this specimen translate into the identical CDR3. The chain combines TRBV2 with TRBJ2-7; D is unclear. CDR3 length equals 11 residues. Trimming cost V 6 bases and J 2 bases, with 5 bases left between them. Germline CDR1 and CDR2: SNHLY and FYNNEI. Here the CDR3 reads CASSVAYEQYF. The CDR3 DNA sequence: TGTGCCAGCAGCGTAGCCTACGAGCAGTACTTC.

The CDR3 region is CASSLISGSPSSYNEQFF. The CDR3 nucleotides read TGTGCCAGCAGCTTGATTAGCGGGAGTCCGAGCTCCTACAATGAGCAGTTCTTC. The chain is built from TRBV5-4 and TRBJ2-1, with TRBD2 identical over 9 bases. Trimming at V came to 1 base and at J to 0 bases, leaving 8 bases not matched to a gene. Germline V gene sequence: CDR1 SGHNT, CDR2 YYREEE (reference sequence). The CDR3 is 18 residues long. Together with reference TRBV5-4 and TRBJ2-1, the CDR3 gives the full variable domain: ETGVTQSPTHLIKTRGQQVTLRCSSQSGHNTVSWYQQALGQGPQFIFQYYREEENGRGNFPPRFSGLQFPNYSSELNVNALELDDSALYLCASSLISGSPSSYNEQFFGPGTRLTVL.

The chain combines TRBV10-3 with TRBJ1-3; D is perhaps TRBD1 (6 bases). The CDR3 extends over 14 amino acids. CDR1 is ENHRY and CDR2 is SYGVKD in the germline V gene. V was clipped by 7 bases and J by 0 bases, with 10 bases between them. CDR3 DNA sequence: TGTGCCATCAATGACAGGAACTCTGGAAACACCATATATTTT. Protein: CAINDRNSGNTIYF.

This clone is a singleton in its sample. The chain combines TRBV7-2 with TRBJ2-3; 7 bases match TRBD1. Germline V gene lookup returns CDR1 SGHTA and CDR2 FQGNSA. The V and J ends lost 3 bases and 0 bases, in that order; junction bases with no gene match: 6. This CDR3 contains 16 residues. Here the CDR3 reads CASSLGQPTSTDTQYF. In DNA form, the CDR3 reads TGTGCCAGCAGCTTGGGACAGCCAACTAGCACAGATACGCAGTATTTT.

This clone was counted once. For the CDR3, the DNA is TGTGCCAGCAGCTTAGACGGGGGGGCGAATGAGCAGTTCTTC. This gives the protein CASSLDGGANEQFF. The V call is TRBV7-2, the J call TRBJ2-1, with TRBD2 matching over 8 bases. In germline, CDR1 is SGHTA, CDR2 FQGNSA. CDR3 length: 14 amino acids. V gave up 1 base and J gave up 7 bases; unmatched junction bases: 3.

The chain is built from TRBV5-1 and TRBJ2-1; 12 nucleotides line up with TRBD2. The CDR3 covers 17 residues. Losses at the gene ends were 3 bases for V and 10 bases for J; bases not matched to a gene: 14. CDR1 and CDR2 from the germline V gene are SGHRS and YFSETQ. The CDR3 DNA reads as TGCGCCAGCAGCTCGGGACTAGCGGGCTCTCCCCCCCAGGAGCAGTTCTTC. Translating gives CASSSGLAGSPPQEQFF.

The chain recombines TRBV5-1 with TRBJ2-7; 7 bases are a match to TRBD2. Unmatched junction bases numbered 7, after V lost 2 bases and J lost 2 bases. Germline V gene data show CDR1 as SGHRS and CDR2 as YFSETQ. The CDR3 runs to 15 residues. The CDR3, as DNA: TGCGCCAGCAGCTTAGAACCGGGACTAACCTACGAGCAGTACTTC. Amino acid sequence: CASSLEPGLTYEQYF.

The CDR3 loop reads CASSPQRAFTEAFF. The CDR3, as DNA: TGTGCCAGCTCGCCCCAGCGAGCGTTCACTGAAGCTTTCTTT. This sequence joins TRBV18 and TRBJ1-1; D not resolved. The germline V gene has CDR1 KGHSH and CDR2 LQKENI. The CDR3 has 14 residues. The V end was cut by 6 bases, the J end by 4 bases, with 15 bases between.

The CDR3 sequence: CASSLEVATGENTGELFF. The CDR3 DNA reads as TGTGCCAGCAGCTTAGAAGTAGCGACAGGGGAGAACACCGGGGAGCTGTTTTTT. This rearrangement joins TRBV7-8 to TRBJ2-2; 8 positions match TRBD1. The CDR3 is 18 amino acids. V shed 1 base and J 1 base; nucleotides not matched to a gene: 8. Germline V CDR1 and CDR2: SGHVS, FQNEAQ.

The CDR3 DNA sequence: TGTGCCAGCAGTTCCCTGACCAGGGCCGGGGAGCTGTTTTTT. Protein product: CASSSLTRAGELFF. The V and J genes are TRBV6-1 and TRBJ2-2; tentatively, D is TRBD1 (5 bases). This CDR3 is 14 amino acids long. Per the germline V gene, CDR1 is MNHNS and CDR2 is SASEGT. V lost 5 bases and J lost 6, with 13 bases in between.

The V and J genes are TRBV7-9 and TRBJ2-7, with a tentative D call TRBD2 (5 bases). V lost 5 bases and J lost 4, with 15 bases in between. The CDR3 sequence is 14 residues long. Germline lookup yields CDR1 SEHNR and CDR2 FQNEAQ (reference sequence). CDR3 loop: CASSPRENTYEQYF. CDR3 coding DNA: TGTGCCAGCAGCCCGAGGGAGAATACATACGAGCAGTACTTC.

As DNA, the CDR3 is TGCGCCAGCAGCCCAACGACAGCCATGGAAGCGAACACTGAAGCTTTCTTT. It encodes CASSPTTAMEANTEAFF. The V and J genes are TRBV5-1 and TRBJ1-1, with D perhaps matching TRBD1 (5 bases). The V end lost 4 bases, the J end lost 1 base, and 20 bases lay between the germline ends. This CDR3 has 17 amino acids. From germline, CDR1 is SGHRS and CDR2 YFSETQ.

The gene calls are TRBV2 and TRBJ1-1, with D perhaps matching TRBD1 (6 bases). This CDR3 contains 13 residues. Trimming took off 8 bases at V and 4 bases at J, with 14 bases between the two ends. The germline V gene has CDR1 SNHLY and CDR2 FYNNEI. The CDR3 sequence is CASLLRGGTEAFF. The DNA of the CDR3 is TGTGCCAGCTTATTAAGAGGGGGCACTGAAGCTTTCTTT. The whole variable domain, filled in from reference TRBV2 and TRBJ1-1, reads EPEVTQTPSHQVTQMGQEVILRCVPISNHLYFYWYRQILGQKVEFLVSFYNNEISEKSEIFDDQFSVERPDGSNFTLKIRSTKLEDSAMYFCASLLRGGTEAFFGQGTRLTVV.

V gene TRBV30 combines with J gene TRBJ1-5; a weak D match, TRBD1 (5 bases). V was cut by 0 bases and J by 11 bases, with 29 bases left in between. This CDR3 is 18 amino acids long. In germline, CDR1 is GTSNPN, CDR2 SVGIG (reference sequence). The CDR3, as DNA: TGTGCCTGGAGTGTACAAAAGGGCGGGGCAGGGTCAAGAGCAGCCCAGCATTTT. Translated: CAWSVQKGGAGSRAAQHF.

This chain connects TRBV29-1 to TRBJ1-3; 8 bases align to TRBD1. The germline gives CDR1 SQVTM, CDR2 ANQGSEA. The CDR3 length is 15 residues. V was clipped by 7 bases and J by 0 bases; unmatched bases: 8. This CDR3 reads CSAGTGGNSGNTIYF. CDR3 bases: TGCAGCGCCGGTACAGGGGGAAACTCTGGAAACACCATATATTTT.

This sequence joins TRBV6-6 and TRBJ1-2, with a possible D match to TRBD1 (6 bases). Trimming took off 2 bases at V and 8 bases at J, with 9 bases between the two ends. Germline lookup yields CDR1 MNHNY and CDR2 SVGAGI (reference sequence). There are 12 residues in the CDR3. The CDR3 DNA is TGTGCCAGCAGTTACGGGGGCCGGGGCTACACCTTC. Translated: CASSYGGRGYTF.